These 19 T cell receptor beta chains came from one sample sequenced in a study of control samples from healthy donors and cancer patients. The table came from immunoSEQ multiplex PCR; TCRdb's copy has only in-frame clones and leaves some out. The top ten clones hold 7.8% of a sample with 95,000 to 100,000 clones, around 89% of them seen once. Input material: blood. The receptors stem from a young man in good health.

The chain joins TRBV7-9 to TRBJ1-4; 7 bases match TRBD1. The CDR3 has 15 amino acids. J gave up 5 bases and V 5 bases, and 8 bases lay outside the gene matches. The germline V gene has CDR1 SEHNR and CDR2 FQNEAQ (reference sequence). The CDR3 is CASSPSGQTNEKLFF. In DNA, the CDR3 is TGTGCCAGCAGCCCCTCGGGACAGACAAATGAAAAACTGTTTTTT.

This clone occurred once. This chain connects TRBV28 to TRBJ2-1; TRBD2 aligns across 8 bases. The CDR3 runs 14 residues. After removal of 5 bases from V and 9 bases from J, the junction contained 9 bases not matched to a gene. From germline, CDR1 is MDHEN and CDR2 SYDVKM. The CDR3 DNA follows: TGTGCCAGCAGTCCCCACGGGACTAGTTTTGAGCAGTTCTTC. Amino acid sequence: CASSPHGTSFEQFF.

This chain connects TRBV5-1 to TRBJ1-3; no definite D call. Germline CDR1 SGHRS, CDR2 YFSETQ. This CDR3 is built from 14 residues. The V end was cut by 4 bases, the J end by 0 bases, with 8 bases between. The DNA for the CDR3 is TGCGCCAGCAGCACGGCTGTCTCTGGAAACACCATATATTTT. Residues: CASSTAVSGNTIYF.

The CDR3 sequence is CASSPTGSGGYTF. The CDR3, as DNA: TGTGCCAGCAGTCCCACAGGATCGGGCGGCTACACCTTC. The gene calls are TRBV6-6 and TRBJ1-2; tentative D call: TRBD1 (5 bases). Germline V gene data show CDR1 as MNHNY and CDR2 as SVGAGI (reference sequence). The CDR3 runs to 13 residues. V was trimmed by 5 bases and J by 8 bases, leaving 15 bases between them.

The genes are TRBV6-2 or TRBV6-3 and TRBJ2-7; D might be TRBD1 or TRBD2, each matching 5 bases. Between the trimmed V and J ends, which lost 5 bases and 4 bases, there was a span of 24 bases. The CDR3 consists of 17 residues. Germline V gene lookup returns CDR1 MNHEY and CDR2 SVGEGT. The CDR3 here is CASSTGFGDELKYEQYV. The DNA for the CDR3 is TGTGCCAGCAGTACAGGATTCGGGGACGAGTTGAAATACGAGCAGTACGTC.

The chain uses TRBV6-1 and TRBJ2-5; 7 nucleotides match TRBD2. V gave up 2 bases and J gave up 5 bases; unmatched junction bases: 2. The CDR3 is 13 amino acids. CDR1 and CDR2 from the germline V gene are MNHNS and SASEGT. CDR3 in DNA: TGTGCCAGCAGTGAATGGGGGGGGGAGACCCAGTACTTC. Protein sequence: CASSEWGGETQYF.

The CDR3 DNA reads TGTGCCAGTAGTCTAAGAGAGGGCAACTCCTACGAGCAGTACTTC. Residues: CASSLREGNSYEQYF. V gene TRBV19 combines with J gene TRBJ2-7, with D perhaps TRBD2 (5 bases). V lost 5 bases, J lost 0 bases, and 14 bases lay in between. This CDR3 has 15 residues. Germline CDR1 reads LNHDA; CDR2 reads SQIVND (reference sequence).

This rearrangement joins TRBV7-9 to TRBJ2-7, with a possible D match to TRBD2 (6 bases). Germline loops: CDR1 SEHNR, CDR2 FQNEAQ (reference sequence). The V and J ends lost 10 bases and 3 bases respectively, with 13 bases between them. CDR3 size: 12 residues. The CDR3 nucleotides read TGTGCCACCGGGGACGGGAGCTACGAGCAGTACTTC. Translation gives CATGDGSYEQYF. The full variable domain, in which reference TRBV7-9 and TRBJ2-7 provide the parts outside the CDR3, is DTGVSQNPRHKITKRGQNVTFRCDPISEHNRLYWYRQTLGQGPEFLTYFQNEAQLEKSRLLSDRFSAERPKGSFSTLEIQRTEQGDSAMYLCATGDGSYEQYFGPGTRLTVT.

The V call is TRBV6-5, the J call TRBJ1-5; 10 bases match TRBD1. This CDR3 spans 15 amino acids. V lost 5 bases to trimming and J lost 5 bases; unmatched junction nucleotides: 6. CDR1 is MNHEY, CDR2 SVGAGI, per germline. The CDR3 is CASSSRDRGHQPQHF. The CDR3 nucleotides are TGTGCCAGCAGTAGCCGGGACAGGGGACATCAGCCCCAGCATTTT.

The chain combines TRBV24-1 with TRBJ2-3; D is ambiguous. V gave up 7 bases and J gave up 4 bases, with 5 bases separating them. Germline V CDR1 and CDR2: KGHDR, SFDVKD. This CDR3 spans 11 amino acids. The CDR3, as DNA: TGTGCCACCAGGCAGGCAGATACGCAGTATTTT. It translates to CATRQADTQYF.

J is TRBJ1-1 and V is TRBV7-9; 8 positions agree with TRBD1. The CDR3 is 13 amino acids. CDR1 SEHNR and CDR2 FQNEAQ come from the germline V gene (reference sequence). J gave up 0 bases and V 6 bases, and 0 bases lay outside the gene matches. The CDR3 loop is CASRDRVNTEAFF. The CDR3 DNA sequence: TGTGCCAGCAGGGACAGGGTGAACACTGAAGCTTTCTTT.

The rearrangement joins TRBV5-5 to TRBJ2-1, with 8 bases identical to TRBD1. Trimming removed 4 bases from V and 4 bases from J; junction bases left unmatched: 4. The CDR3 runs to 14 residues. Germline V gives CDR1 SGHKS, CDR2 YYEKEE (reference sequence). CDR3 in DNA: TGTGCCAGCAGCGCAGGACAGGGTTACAATGAGCAGTTCTTC. As protein: CASSAGQGYNEQFF.

The chain joins TRBV10-1 to TRBJ2-1, with TRBD2 identical over 12 bases. The CDR3 consists of 15 residues. Germline loops: CDR1 WNHNN, CDR2 SYGVQD (reference sequence). V was clipped by 6 bases and J by 6 bases; unmatched bases: 6. CDR3 DNA: TGCGCCAGCAGCGAGACTAGCGGGAGCGCCAATGAGCAGTTCTTC. Translated: CASSETSGSANEQFF.

The chain combines TRBV7-9 with TRBJ2-7; 7 bases are shared with TRBD2. From germline, CDR1 is SEHNR and CDR2 FQNEAQ (reference sequence). V shed 4 bases and J 5 bases; nucleotides not matched to a gene: 8. The CDR3 consists of 14 residues. The DNA for the CDR3 is TGTGCCAGCAGCTCGGGGGGAAGGGCGGACGAGCAGTACTTC. Residues: CASSSGGRADEQYF. The whole variable domain, remainder taken from reference TRBV7-9 and TRBJ2-7, is DTGVSQNPRHKITKRGQNVTFRCDPISEHNRLYWYRQTLGQGPEFLTYFQNEAQLEKSRLLSDRFSAERPKGSFSTLEIQRTEQGDSAMYLCASSSGGRADEQYFGPGTRLTVT.

The CDR3 DNA sequence: TGTGCCAGCAGCTTGCCCGGGACAGGGGTCCTTTTGTCAGATACGCAGTATTTT. Encoded protein: CASSLPGTGVLLSDTQYF. The chain recombines TRBV5-6 with TRBJ2-3, with TRBD1 matching over 10 bases. V shed 1 base, J shed 4 bases, and the junction held 12 bases outside the gene matches. The CDR3 runs to 18 residues. CDR1 and CDR2 (germline): SGHDT, YYEEEE.

CDR3 sequence: CASSLGLTGGTEAFF. The CDR3 DNA sequence: TGCGCCAGCAGCTTGGGCCTAACAGGGGGGACTGAAGCTTTCTTT. The chain joins TRBV5-1 to TRBJ1-1; 8 positions match TRBD1. Trimming cost V 0 bases and J 5 bases; bases outside gene matches: 6. Looked up from germline, CDR1 is SGHRS and CDR2 is YFSETQ. This CDR3 contains 15 residues.

The chain carries TRBV7-6 and TRBJ2-1; maybe TRBD2 (5 bases). Trimming shortened V by 0 bases and J by 9 bases, and 15 bases separated the two germline ends. The CDR3 runs 15 residues. The germline V gene encodes CDR1 SGHVS and CDR2 FNYEAQ. The DNA of the CDR3 is TGTGCCAGCAGCTTAGCCCCAACTTTAGCGACTGAGCAGTTCTTC. Its protein product is CASSLAPTLATEQFF.

The chain joins TRBV6-5 to TRBJ2-7; 7 bases map to TRBD1. CDR3 length: 15 amino acids. CDR1 and CDR2 (germline): MNHEY, SVGAGI. V lost 2 bases to trimming and J lost 1 base; unmatched junction nucleotides: 5. The CDR3 nucleotides read TGTGCCAGCAGTTACGAGGCCAGGGGGTCCTACGAGCAGTACTTC. This encodes CASSYEARGSYEQYF.

CDR3 amino acids: CASSHTTATNEKLFF. For the CDR3, the DNA is TGCGCCAGCAGCCATACGACAGCAACTAATGAAAAACTGTTTTTT. The chain is built from TRBV5-1 and TRBJ1-4, with a weak D call TRBD1 (5 bases). The CDR3 totals 15 residues. The V end lost 4 bases, the J end lost 0 bases, and 10 bases lay between the germline ends. CDR1 is SGHRS, CDR2 YFSETQ, per germline.